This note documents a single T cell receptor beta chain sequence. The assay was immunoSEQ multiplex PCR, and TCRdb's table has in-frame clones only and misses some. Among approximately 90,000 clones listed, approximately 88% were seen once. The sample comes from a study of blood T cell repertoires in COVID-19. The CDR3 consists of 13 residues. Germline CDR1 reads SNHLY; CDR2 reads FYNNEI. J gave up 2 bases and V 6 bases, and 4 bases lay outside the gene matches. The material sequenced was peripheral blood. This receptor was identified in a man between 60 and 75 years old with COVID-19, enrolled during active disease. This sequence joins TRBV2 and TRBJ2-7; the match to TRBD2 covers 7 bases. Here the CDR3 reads CASRPGTTYEQYF. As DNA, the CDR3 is TGTGCCAGCAGGCCGGGGACTACCTACGAGCAGTACTTC.